The 21 T cell receptor beta chains below all came from one sample that was sequenced in a study of T cell responses to AZD1222 COVID-19 vaccine. The assay was immunoSEQ multiplex PCR, and TCRdb's table has in-frame clones only and misses some. The sample has 60,000 to 80,000 clones, over 70% seen once. The material was peripheral blood, obtained 28 days after the second AZD1222 dose. Receptors originate from an adult who received the AZD1222 COVID-19 vaccine.

V usage is TRBV5-6 and J usage is TRBJ2-1; TRBD2 agrees at 12 bases. V gave up 6 bases and J gave up 7 bases; unmatched junction bases: 8. The CDR3 sequence is 15 residues long. CDR1 SGHDT and CDR2 YYEEEE come from the germline V gene. CDR3 bases: TGTGCCAGCACCCTGGGACTAGCGGGTCTTAATGAGCAGTTCTTC. As protein: CASTLGLAGLNEQFF. Full variable domain (outside the CDR3, taken from reference TRBV5-6 and TRBJ2-1): DAGVTQSPTHLIKTRGQQVTLRCSPKSGHDTVSWYQQALGQGPQFIFQYYEEEERQRGNFPDRFSGHQFPNYSSELNVNALLLGDSALYLCASTLGLAGLNEQFFGPGTRLTVL.

V gene TRBV19 combines with J gene TRBJ2-5; 9 bases match TRBD2. This CDR3 contains 15 residues. With 4 bases clipped from V and 2 bases from J, the junction kept 5 bases outside the gene matches. In germline, CDR1 is LNHDA, CDR2 SQIVND (reference sequence). CDR3 in amino acids: CASSSLAGTQETQYF. CDR3 coding DNA: TGTGCCAGTAGTAGTCTAGCGGGGACTCAAGAGACCCAGTACTTC.

This chain links TRBV3-1 (or the pseudogene TRBV3-2) with TRBJ1-3; 7 positions match TRBD1. The CDR3 consists of 15 residues. Germline CDR1 is LGHDT and CDR2 is YNNKEL (reference sequence). After removal of 4 bases from V and 0 bases from J, the junction contained 3 bases not matched to a gene. The CDR3 coding sequence is TGTGCCAGCAGCCGCGACAGGGACTCTGGAAACACCATATATTTT. This sequence encodes CASSRDRDSGNTIYF.

The CDR3 loop is CASSDMGGSYNSPLHF. DNA of the CDR3: TGTGCCAGCAGTGATATGGGGGGGTCCTATAATTCACCCCTCCACTTT. The V and J genes are TRBV2 and TRBJ1-6, with D tentatively TRBD1 (5 bases). V was clipped by 3 bases and J by 1 base, with 10 bases between them. Germline V gives CDR1 SNHLY, CDR2 FYNNEI. The CDR3 spans 16 residues.

This chain uses TRBV15 with TRBJ2-2, with no clear D. CDR1 and CDR2 from the germline V gene are LNHNV and YYDKDF (reference sequence). The CDR3 is 15 amino acids. V was cut by 5 bases and J by 2 bases, with 12 bases left in between. The CDR3 DNA is TGTGCCACCAGCCCCCGCGTGGTTAACACCGGGGAGCTGTTTTTT. It codes for CATSPRVVNTGELFF.

The chain is built from TRBV7-8 and TRBJ1-2; D call uncertain. From germline, CDR1 is SGHVS and CDR2 FQNEAQ. The CDR3 has 15 amino acids. Trimming shortened V by 5 bases and J by 4 bases, and 17 bases separated the two germline ends. In DNA, the CDR3 is TGTGCCAGCAGCCCTAGGGCGCAGGCGCCCTATGGCTACACCTTC. The encoded protein is CASSPRAQAPYGYTF. Full variable domain (outside the CDR3, taken from reference TRBV7-8 and TRBJ1-2): GAGVSQSPRYKVAKRGQDVALRCDPISGHVSLFWYQQALGQGPEFLTYFQNEAQLDKSGLPSDRFFAERPEGSVSTLKIQRTQQEDSAVYLCASSPRAQAPYGYTFGSGTRLTVV.

The V call is TRBV7-9, the J call TRBJ2-3; D possibly corresponds to TRBD2 (6 bases). This CDR3 is built from 17 residues. Germline V gives CDR1 SEHNR, CDR2 FQNEAQ (reference sequence). The ends were cut back, 5 bases at V and 0 bases at J, with 18 bases in the middle. CDR3 loop: CASSGEPLATSTDTQYF. The CDR3 region has the DNA TGTGCCAGCAGCGGGGAACCGCTAGCGACTAGCACAGATACGCAGTATTTT.

The chain has TRBV7-2 and TRBJ2-7; 12 bases align to TRBD2. Per germline, CDR1 SGHTA and CDR2 FQGNSA. The ends lost 5 bases at V and 5 bases at J; junction bases unmatched: 10. This CDR3 has 16 amino acids. The CDR3 DNA reads TGTGCCAGCAGCCGTTTGGGACTAGCGGGCCTGCACGAGCAGTACTTC. Encoded protein: CASSRLGLAGLHEQYF. Full variable domain (rest looked up from reference TRBV7-2 and TRBJ2-7): GAGVSQSPSNKVTEKGKDVELRCDPISGHTALYWYRQSLGQGLEFLIYFQGNSAPDKSGLPSDRFSAERTGGSVSTLTIQRTQQEDSAVYLCASSRLGLAGLHEQYFGPGTRLTVT.

This clone was recorded once. The rearrangement uses TRBV7-9 and TRBJ2-1, with no clear D. V dropped 5 bases and J dropped 6 bases, with 5 bases sitting between them. The CDR3 has 11 amino acids. CDR1 and CDR2 from the germline V gene are SEHNR and FQNEAQ (reference sequence). The CDR3 loop is CASSPSNEQFF. The CDR3 DNA reads TGTGCCAGCAGCCCCAGCAATGAGCAGTTCTTC. Full variable domain (missing parts from reference TRBV7-9 and TRBJ2-1): DTGVSQNPRHKITKRGQNVTFRCDPISEHNRLYWYRQTLGQGPEFLTYFQNEAQLEKSRLLSDRFSAERPKGSFSTLEIQRTEQGDSAMYLCASSPSNEQFFGPGTRLTVL.

This clone has a count of ten or more. The chain joins TRBV7-9 to TRBJ2-1; 8 bases agree with TRBD1. In germline, CDR1 is SEHNR, CDR2 FQNEAQ (reference sequence). V lost 0 bases to trimming and J lost 15 bases; unmatched junction nucleotides: 10. The CDR3 is 14 residues long. The CDR3 coding sequence is TGTGCCAGCAGCTTAGCACTCCGACAGGGGAACCCGTTCTTC. This codes for CASSLALRQGNPFF.

The chain combines TRBV28 with TRBJ2-2, with D hard to call. Germline CDR1 and CDR2: MDHEN and SYDVKM. V lost 6 bases and J lost 7, with 9 bases in between. This CDR3 comprises 12 residues. The CDR3 coding sequence is TGTGCCAGCAGGACTCCGGTCGGGGAGCTGTTTTTT. It yields the protein CASRTPVGELFF. The full variable domain, in which reference TRBV28 and TRBJ2-2 provide the parts outside the CDR3, is DVKVTQSSRYLVKRTGEKVFLECVQDMDHENMFWYRQDPGLGLRLIYFSYDVKMKEKGDIPEGYSVSREKKERFSLILESASTNQTSMYLCASRTPVGELFFGEGSRLTVL.

V gene TRBV10-3 combines with J gene TRBJ1-5, with D unresolved. This CDR3 region has 14 residues. The germline gives CDR1 ENHRY, CDR2 SYGVKD. V lost 3 bases, J lost 3 bases, and 9 bases lay in between. Written as DNA, the CDR3 is TGTGCCATCAGTGACGGAGTAACCAATCAGCCCCAGCATTTT. It yields the protein CAISDGVTNQPQHF.

This chain uses TRBV7-3 with TRBJ2-2, with 10 bases identical to TRBD2. The trim removed 2 bases at V and 2 bases at J, leaving 5 bases unmatched. CDR1 and CDR2 (germline): SGHTA, FQGTGA. This CDR3 contains 17 residues. The CDR3 DNA reads as TGTGCCAGCAGCTTATCCGGACTAGCGGAAAACACCGGGGAGCTGTTTTTT. Protein: CASSLSGLAENTGELFF.

The chain is built from TRBV30 and TRBJ2-2; D is unclear. Germline loops: CDR1 GTSNPN, CDR2 SVGIG (reference sequence). The CDR3 is made up of 12 amino acids. Trimming shortened V by 2 bases and J by 6 bases, and 7 bases separated the two germline ends. Written as DNA, the CDR3 is TGTGCCTGGAGTAGGGTGGCCGGGGAGCTGTTTTTT. Translation gives CAWSRVAGELFF. Based on the CDR3 plus reference TRBV30 and TRBJ2-2, the full variable domain is SQTIHQWPATLVQPVGSPLSLECTVEGTSNPNLYWYRQAAGRGLQLLFYSVGIGQISSEVPQNLSASRPQDRQFILSSKKLLLSDSGFYLCAWSRVAGELFFGEGSRLTVL.

The chain is built from TRBV7-2 and TRBJ2-3; possible D gene TRBD2, 6 bases. The CDR3 is 15 residues long. Trimming cost V 2 bases and J 4 bases, with 13 bases left between them. Germline values: CDR1 SGHTA, CDR2 FQGNSA. The CDR3 DNA is TGTGCCAGCAGCTTAAACTCGGGAGAGGCAGATACGCAGTATTTT. This sequence encodes CASSLNSGEADTQYF. The whole variable domain, remainder taken from reference TRBV7-2 and TRBJ2-3, is GAGVSQSPSNKVTEKGKDVELRCDPISGHTALYWYRQSLGQGLEFLIYFQGNSAPDKSGLPSDRFSAERTGGSVSTLTIQRTQQEDSAVYLCASSLNSGEADTQYFGPGTRLTVL.

The genes are TRBV4-3 and TRBJ1-1; a possible D gene is TRBD1 (5 bases). Trimming stripped 1 base from V and 1 base from J, with 10 bases between. Germline V CDR1 and CDR2: LGHNA, YSLEER. The length of the CDR3 is 15 residues. The CDR3 nucleotides are TGCGCCAGCAGCCAAGGCAGGGAATGGAACACTGAAGCTTTCTTT. It is translated as CASSQGREWNTEAFF.

This chain connects TRBV6-5 to TRBJ1-1; 8 nucleotides match TRBD1. The ends lost 4 bases at V and 1 base at J; junction bases unmatched: 5. The CDR3 has 15 amino acids. Per germline, CDR1 MNHEY and CDR2 SVGAGI. The CDR3 region is CASSFDRGGNTEAFF. The DNA of the CDR3 is TGTGCCAGCAGTTTCGACAGGGGAGGGAACACTGAAGCTTTCTTT.

The chain joins TRBV7-2 to TRBJ2-2; 9 positions agree with TRBD1. Germline CDR1 SGHTA, CDR2 FQGNSA. This CDR3 contains 14 residues. V was pared by 5 bases and J by 6 bases, with 4 bases of the junction left unmatched. The CDR3 is CASSQWTGAGELFF. As DNA, the CDR3 is TGTGCCAGCAGCCAGTGGACAGGGGCCGGGGAGCTGTTTTTT. The whole variable domain, filled in from reference TRBV7-2 and TRBJ2-2, reads GAGVSQSPSNKVTEKGKDVELRCDPISGHTALYWYRQSLGQGLEFLIYFQGNSAPDKSGLPSDRFSAERTGGSVSTLTIQRTQQEDSAVYLCASSQWTGAGELFFGEGSRLTVL.

The chain is built from TRBV27 and TRBJ1-4; 7 nucleotides agree with TRBD1. Germline CDR1 reads MNHEY; CDR2 reads SMNVEV (reference sequence). The V segment lost 3 bases and the J segment 7 bases; nucleotides outside the gene matches: 5. The CDR3 sequence is 14 residues long. The CDR3 coding sequence is TGTGCCAGCAGTTTCGAGGGGGCGGGTGAAAAACTGTTTTTT. Its protein product is CASSFEGAGEKLFF.

V gene TRBV7-9 combines with J gene TRBJ1-1; possible D gene TRBD1, 6 bases. The V gene lost 1 base and the J gene lost 4 bases, with 13 bases spanning the gap. Germline V gene data show CDR1 as SEHNR and CDR2 as FQNEAQ (reference sequence). This CDR3 spans 15 amino acids. CDR3 DNA sequence: TGTGCCAGCAGCTTAGAGGGGGGGCTTAGCACTGAAGCTTTCTTT. The encoded protein is CASSLEGGLSTEAFF.

The chain links TRBV4-2 to TRBJ2-6; TRBD2 agrees at 10 bases. The CDR3 extends over 19 amino acids. Germline loops: CDR1 LGHNA, CDR2 YNFKEQ. The ends lost 0 bases at V and 2 bases at J; junction bases unmatched: 7. The CDR3 sequence is CASSQDPLAGEPGANVLTF. Here the CDR3 DNA reads TGTGCCAGCAGCCAAGACCCCCTAGCGGGAGAACCTGGGGCCAACGTCCTGACTTTC.